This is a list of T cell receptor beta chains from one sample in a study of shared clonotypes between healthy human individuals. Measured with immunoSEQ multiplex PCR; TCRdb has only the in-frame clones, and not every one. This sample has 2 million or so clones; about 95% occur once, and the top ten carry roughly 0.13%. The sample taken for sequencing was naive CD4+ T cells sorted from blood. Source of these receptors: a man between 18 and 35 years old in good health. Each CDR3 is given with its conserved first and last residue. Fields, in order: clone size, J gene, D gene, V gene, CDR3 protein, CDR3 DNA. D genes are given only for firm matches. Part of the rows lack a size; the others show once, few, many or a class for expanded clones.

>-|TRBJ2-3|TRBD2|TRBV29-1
CSVVPGLAADTQYF
TGCAGCGTTGTTCCGGGACTAGCGGCCGATACGCAGTATTTT
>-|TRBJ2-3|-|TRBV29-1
CSLGASVDTQYF
TGCAGCCTCGGGGCTAGCGTAGATACGCAGTATTTT
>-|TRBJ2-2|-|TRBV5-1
CASGKRMNTGELFF
TGCGCCAGCGGCAAGCGCATGAACACCGGGGAGCTGTTTTTT
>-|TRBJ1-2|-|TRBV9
CASSSQDSRGYTF
TGTGCCAGCAGCTCTCAGGACTCCAGGGGCTACACCTTC
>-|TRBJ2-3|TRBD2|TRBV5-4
CASSLAGRGGRSGDTQYF
TGTGCCAGCAGCTTGGCAGGGCGGGGCGGGAGGTCCGGAGATACGCAGTATTTT
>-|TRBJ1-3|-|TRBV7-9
CASSLQGPSGNTIYF
TGTGCCAGCAGCTTGCAGGGTCCCTCTGGAAACACCATATATTTT
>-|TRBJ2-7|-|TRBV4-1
CASSQLRGASYEQYF
TGCGCCAGCAGCCAACTAAGGGGCGCATCCTACGAGCAGTACTTC
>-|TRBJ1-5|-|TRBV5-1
CASSLGGKDQPQHF
TGCGCCAGCAGCTTGGGTGGGAAGGATCAGCCCCAGCATTTT
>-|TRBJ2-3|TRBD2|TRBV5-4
CASSPPLAGEKDTQYF
TGTGCCAGCAGCCCGCCACTAGCGGGGGAAAAAGATACGCAGTATTTT
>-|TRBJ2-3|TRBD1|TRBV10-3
CAIGPSQGATDTQYF
TGTGCCATCGGGCCCTCACAGGGGGCAACAGATACGCAGTATTTT
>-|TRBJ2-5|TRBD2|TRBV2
CATGTSGDQETQYF
TGTGCGACCGGAACTAGCGGGGACCAAGAGACCCAGTACTTC
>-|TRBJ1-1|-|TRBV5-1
CASSFGQMNTEAFF
TGCGCCAGCAGCTTCGGCCAGATGAACACTGAAGCTTTCTTT
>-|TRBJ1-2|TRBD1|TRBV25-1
CASSTRDSYGYTF
TGTGCCAGCAGTACTCGGGACAGCTATGGCTACACCTTC
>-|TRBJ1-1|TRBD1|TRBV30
CAWRDPVTGGSAEAFF
TGTGCCTGGAGGGACCCGGTGACAGGGGGTTCGGCTGAAGCTTTCTTT
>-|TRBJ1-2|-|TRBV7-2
CASSLVGSFYGYTF
TGTGCCAGCAGCTTAGTGGGCAGCTTCTATGGCTACACCTTC
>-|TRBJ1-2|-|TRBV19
CASSTPGVYGYTF
TGTGCCAGTAGTACCCCGGGAGTCTATGGCTACACCTTC
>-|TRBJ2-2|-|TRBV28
CASSRTDSAPGELFF
TGTGCCAGCAGTCGGACGGACAGTGCCCCCGGGGAGCTGTTTTTT
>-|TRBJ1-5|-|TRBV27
CASSNSNQPQHF
TGTGCCAGCAGTAATAGCAATCAGCCCCAGCATTTT
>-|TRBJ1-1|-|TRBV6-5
CASSHGQNTEAFF
TGTGCCAGCAGCCATGGACAGAACACTGAAGCTTTCTTT
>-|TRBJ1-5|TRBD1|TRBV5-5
CASSNRQGSNQPQHF
TGTGCCAGCAGCAACCGACAGGGAAGCAATCAGCCCCAGCATTTT
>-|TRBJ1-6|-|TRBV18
CASSVQGSNSPLHF
TGTGCCAGCTCAGTCCAGGGTTCTAATTCACCCCTCCACTTT
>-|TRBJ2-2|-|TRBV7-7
CASSLAGTGELFF
TGTGCTAGCAGCTTAGCAGGGACCGGGGAGCTGTTTTTT
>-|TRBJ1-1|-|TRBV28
CASRTGGVAFF
TGTGCCAGCAGGACCGGAGGGGTAGCTTTCTTT
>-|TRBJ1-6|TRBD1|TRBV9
CASQGVGRYNSPLHF
TGTGCCAGCCAGGGGGTCGGGCGCTATAATTCACCCCTCCACTTT
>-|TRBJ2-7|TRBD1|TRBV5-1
CASSPRDRDYEQYF
TGCGCCAGCAGCCCCCGGGACAGGGACTACGAGCAGTACTTC
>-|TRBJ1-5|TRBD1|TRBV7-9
CASSLGGTGNVIDQPQHF
TGTGCCAGCAGCTTAGGGGGGACAGGGAATGTTATCGATCAGCCCCAGCATTTT
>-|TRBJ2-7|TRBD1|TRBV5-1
CASSQSGTGAYEQYF
TGCGCCAGCAGCCAATCCGGGACAGGGGCCTACGAGCAGTACTTC
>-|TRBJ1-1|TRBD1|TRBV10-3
CAISARTGSPEAFF
TGTGCCATCAGTGCCCGGACAGGGAGCCCTGAAGCTTTCTTT
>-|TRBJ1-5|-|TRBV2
CASSWESNQPQHF
TGTGCCAGCTCCTGGGAAAGCAATCAGCCCCAGCATTTT
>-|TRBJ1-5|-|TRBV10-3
CAISLQGLDQPQHF
TGTGCCATCAGTCTTCAGGGGTTGGATCAGCCCCAGCATTTT
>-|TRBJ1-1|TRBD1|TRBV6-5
CASSGDRVTEAFF
TGTGCCAGCAGTGGAGACAGGGTGACTGAAGCTTTCTTT
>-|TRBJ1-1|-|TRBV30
CAWSVRQYTEAFF
TGTGCCTGGAGTGTACGTCAGTACACTGAAGCTTTCTTT
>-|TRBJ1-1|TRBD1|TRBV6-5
CASSYSRQGNTEAFF
TGTGCCAGCAGTTACTCCCGACAGGGCAACACTGAAGCTTTCTTT
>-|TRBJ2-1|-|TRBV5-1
CASSLEDWRNEQFF
TGCGCCAGCAGCTTGGAAGACTGGCGGAATGAGCAGTTCTTC
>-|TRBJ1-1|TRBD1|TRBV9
CASSRDSTEAFF
TGTGCCAGCAGCAGGGACAGCACTGAAGCTTTCTTT
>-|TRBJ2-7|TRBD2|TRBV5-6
CASSLRRIAGGQEQYF
TGTGCCAGCAGCTTGCGTCGAATAGCGGGGGGGCAGGAGCAGTACTTC
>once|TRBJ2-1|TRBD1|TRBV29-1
CSVLRTGGYNEQFF
TGCAGCGTGCTGCGGACAGGGGGCTACAATGAGCAGTTCTTC
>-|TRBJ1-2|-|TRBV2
CASSEEGTTNYGYTF
TGTGCCAGCAGTGAAGAGGGAACTACTAACTATGGCTACACCTTC
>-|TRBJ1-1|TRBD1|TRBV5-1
CASSFRTGGRDTEAFF
TGCGCCAGCAGCTTCCGGACAGGGGGCCGAGACACTGAAGCTTTCTTT
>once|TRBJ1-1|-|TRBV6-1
CASSEEIGGGTEAFF
TGTGCCAGCAGTGAAGAGATTGGGGGAGGGACTGAAGCTTTCTTT
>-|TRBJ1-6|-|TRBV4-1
CASSQAEGPRSPLHF
TGCGCCAGCAGCCAAGCTGAGGGGCCAAGGTCACCCCTCCACTTT
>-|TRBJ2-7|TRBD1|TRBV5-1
CASGDRAYEQYF
TGCGCCAGCGGGGACAGAGCCTACGAGCAGTACTTC
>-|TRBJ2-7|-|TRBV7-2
CASSPRAGLGYEQYF
TGTGCCAGCAGTCCCCGGGCGGGACTGGGCTACGAGCAGTACTTC
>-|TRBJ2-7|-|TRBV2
CATTIGVGLYEQYF
TGTGCCACTACTATTGGAGTAGGACTCTACGAGCAGTACTTC
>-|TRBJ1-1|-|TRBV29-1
CSVYYDEVNTEAFF
TGCAGCGTGTACTACGACGAAGTAAACACTGAAGCTTTCTTT
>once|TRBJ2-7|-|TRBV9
CASSPETGLLYEQYF
TGTGCCAGCAGCCCAGAGACAGGTCTCCTTTACGAGCAGTACTTC
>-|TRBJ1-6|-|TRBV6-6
CAIQGGNSPLHF
TGTGCCATACAGGGAGGTAATTCACCCCTCCACTTT
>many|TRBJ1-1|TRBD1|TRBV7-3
CASSLGQGEAFF
TGTGCCAGCAGCTTGGGACAGGGCGAAGCTTTCTTT
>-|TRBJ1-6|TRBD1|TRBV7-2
CASSRQGSYNSPLHF
TGTGCCAGCAGCCGACAGGGCTCCTATAATTCACCCCTCCACTTT
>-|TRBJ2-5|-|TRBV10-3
CAISGGPGQETQYF
TGTGCCATCAGTGGGGGGCCCGGTCAAGAGACCCAGTACTTC
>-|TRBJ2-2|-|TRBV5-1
CASGRTELNTGELFF
TGCGCCAGCGGCCGGACCGAACTGAACACCGGGGAGCTGTTTTTT